The present entry profiles one T cell receptor beta chain with its context. Its target is not known. This sample is drawn from a study of cytomegalovirus exposure and HLA in healthy donors. Whole-study results and caveats: In the 120 validation repertoires, more than 85% of cluster scores exceeded 0, per a later analysis. Whilst most TCR sequences proved rare, a subset of public TCRs occurred across many donors. According to the study, around 150 TCR beta chains were cytomegalovirus-associated.

This table comes from immunoSEQ multiplex PCR, and its TCRdb copy is limited to in-frame clones, with some not included. The sample has under 300,000 clones, 80% to 90% seen once. The V segment lost 0 bases and the J segment 1 base; nucleotides outside the gene matches: 5. CDR3 length equals 16 residues. Germline V gives CDR1 SGDLS, CDR2 YYNGEE. The J gene is TRBJ2-7, the V gene TRBV9; the match to TRBD1 covers 9 bases. This clonotype was sampled from a woman between 18 and 29 years old in good health and CMV-seronegative. Sequenced: PBMCs. The CDR3, as DNA: TGTGCCAGCAGCGTAGGGATTGGACAGGGGTCCTACGAGCAGTACTTC. This encodes CASSVGIGQGSYEQYF.